This is a list of T cell receptor beta chains from one sample in a study of CD8 T cells in ankylosing spondylitis. Each CDR3 protein is one row after TCRdb ran MiXCR on the 5' RACE reads. The sample yields about 540,000 distinct CDR3 sequences, roughly 13% seen once. Sequencing used blood, either unsorted or a sorted T cell fraction (not recorded which). All receptors come from a male donor with ankylosing spondylitis. Each CDR3 is given with its conserved first and last residue. The D gene is left open where the match is weak. The size of a clone is reported for some rows only, either as once, few or many, or as a class for expanded clones.

j_call,d_call,v_call,clone_size,cdr3_nt,cdr3_aa
TRBJ1-3,-,TRBV12-3/TRBV12-4,-,TGTGCCAGCAGCCGTTATCCCGGGACGACTGGAAACACCATATATTTT,CASSRYPGTTGNTIYF
TRBJ2-5,-,TRBV5-1,many,TGCGCCAGCAGCCGGTCTGGAATCCAAGAGACCCAGTACTTC,CASSRSGIQETQYF
TRBJ2-1,-,TRBV18,few,TGTGCCAGCTCACCGGGGCCTCCCAATGAGCAGTTCTTC,CASSPGPPNEQFF
TRBJ1-5,TRBD1,TRBV7-9,few,TGTGCCAGCAGCTCCCACAGGGGAGACCAGCCCCAGCATTTT,CASSSHRGDQPQHF
TRBJ1-2,-,TRBV30,-,TGTGCCTGGAGTTTCGATGGGACGGACTATGGCTACACCTTC,CAWSFDGTDYGYTF
TRBJ2-3,-,TRBV6-1,-,TGTGCCAGCCGCCGGGTTGGCACAGATACGCAGTATTTT,CASRRVGTDTQYF
TRBJ2-3,-,TRBV18,-,TGTGCCAGCTCACCAGGGGGACCTACCACAGATACGCAGTATTTT,CASSPGGPTTDTQYF
TRBJ2-1,TRBD2,TRBV19,many,TGTGCCAGTAGTATGGGACTAGCGGGCTACAATGAGCAGTTCTTC,CASSMGLAGYNEQFF
TRBJ1-1,TRBD1,TRBV20-1,-,TGCAGTGCAGGACAGGGAAGTAACACTGAAGCTTTCTTT,CSAGQGSNTEAFF
TRBJ1-5,TRBD1,TRBV29-1,few,TGCAGCGTTCGGGACAGCGAACAGCCCCAGCATTTT,CSVRDSEQPQHF
TRBJ1-2,TRBD1,TRBV12-3/TRBV12-4,once,TGTGCCAGCACCGACGGACAGGGGGCTTACTATGGCTACACCTTC,CASTDGQGAYYGYTF
TRBJ2-1,TRBD1,TRBV5-1,few,TGCGCCAGCAGCTTGGAGGACAGGGGGTACGATGAGCAGTTCTTC,CASSLEDRGYDEQFF
TRBJ1-2,-,TRBV14,many,TGTGCCAGCAGCCACACGCTGAACTATGGCTACACCTTC,CASSHTLNYGYTF
TRBJ2-5,-,TRBV19,-,TGTGCCAGTAGTATAGATTGGGAGGAGACCCAGTACTTC,CASSIDWEETQYF
TRBJ2-1,TRBD2,TRBV6-2/TRBV6-3,-,TGTGCCAGCAGCCCTACCGGGAGGAGGAGAGAGCAGTTCTTC,CASSPTGRRREQFF
TRBJ2-7,TRBD1,TRBV20-1,-,TGCAGTGCTAGCCCAGGGGGTACCGACGAGCAGTACTTC,CSASPGGTDEQYF
TRBJ1-2,-,TRBV3-1,many,TGTGCCAGCAGCCCGGGGACTAACTATGGCTACACCTTC,CASSPGTNYGYTF
TRBJ2-3,-,TRBV6-5,many,TGTGCCAGCAGTGACCTTGCAGATACGCAGTATTTT,CASSDLADTQYF
TRBJ2-3,-,TRBV21-1,-,TGTGCCAGCAGCAAAAATCCGGAGGGCCTCGAAGTAGATACGCAGTATTTT,CASSKNPEGLEVDTQYF
TRBJ1-1,TRBD1,TRBV5-4,-,TGTGCCAGCAGCTTGGCGACAGGGGTCGCTTTCTTT,CASSLATGVAFF
TRBJ2-1,TRBD2,TRBV11-1,-,TGTGCCAGCAGCTTACTAGCGGGATCACTGAATGAGCAGTTCTTC,CASSLLAGSLNEQFF
TRBJ2-1,-,TRBV20-1,-,TGCAGTGCCACCCGGGGCAGGTGGAATGAGCAGTTCTTC,CSATRGRWNEQFF
TRBJ2-2,TRBD2,TRBV7-9,-,TGTGCCAGCAGCTTCTCGCGGGAGACCGGGGAGCTGTTTTTT,CASSFSRETGELFF
TRBJ1-1,-,TRBV4-1,many,TGCGCCAGCAGGGGAGTTCTGAGGAACACTGAAGCTTTCTTT,CASRGVLRNTEAFF
TRBJ2-3,-,TRBV6-4,-,TGTGCCAGCAGTTCAGGGTTCGGCAGGGGAACAGATACGCAGTATTTT,CASSSGFGRGTDTQYF
TRBJ1-4,TRBD1,TRBV7-9,-,TGTGCCAGCAGTTTATCCGGGACAGGGGATCGGGAACTGTTTTTT,CASSLSGTGDRELFF
TRBJ2-5,-,TRBV2,few,TGTGCCAGCAGTGACGACCGGATTGGACGGGGGCCCCAGTACTTC,CASSDDRIGRGPQYF
TRBJ2-1,-,TRBV3-1,many,TGTGCCAGCAGCCAAGTTAGCAATGAGCAGTTCTTC,CASSQVSNEQFF
TRBJ2-1,TRBD2,TRBV7-8,few,TGTGCCAGCAGCCCAAAAGTGGCTAGCGGCCACAATGAGCAGTTCTTC,CASSPKVASGHNEQFF
TRBJ1-1,-,TRBV7-9,-,TGTGCCAGCAGTTACCTGGTCTCTGAAGCTTTCTTT,CASSYLVSEAFF
TRBJ2-6,-,TRBV9,few,TGTGCCAGCAGCGTCTTTCCGTCCGGGGCCAACGTCCTGACTTTC,CASSVFPSGANVLTF
TRBJ2-3,TRBD2,TRBV13,-,TGTGCCAGCAGCCCAGAGTTCGGCGGGAGCGAAGGCACAGATACGCAGTATTTT,CASSPEFGGSEGTDTQYF
TRBJ1-1,-,TRBV7-2,many,TGTGCCAGCAGCTTACTAACCCGGAACACTGAAGCTTTCTTT,CASSLLTRNTEAFF
TRBJ2-7,-,TRBV7-8,few,TGTGCCAGCCGCTTTGTAGAGCACGGCTACGAGCAGTACTTC,CASRFVEHGYEQYF
TRBJ2-5,-,TRBV5-8,few,TGTGCCAGCAGCTTGAATGGAGCCAGCTCCTTCCAAGAGACCCAGTACTTC,CASSLNGASSFQETQYF
TRBJ2-2,TRBD1,TRBV5-1,few,TGCGCCAGCAGCGCAGGGGGCGCGGGCACCGGGGAGCTGTTTTTT,CASSAGGAGTGELFF
TRBJ1-3,-,TRBV6-1,-,TGTGCCAGCAGCTTCCCGAAACAGCTCTCTGGAAACACCATATATTTT,CASSFPKQLSGNTIYF
TRBJ2-7,-,TRBV7-9,-,TGTGCCAGCAGCCCCGGACCGGGACAAGCGGTCGAGCAGTACTTC,CASSPGPGQAVEQYF
TRBJ1-1,TRBD1,TRBV2,-,TGTGCCAGCAGGTGGACAGGGGGCTATGACACTGAAGCTTTCTTT,CASRWTGGYDTEAFF
TRBJ1-4,TRBD1,TRBV12-3/TRBV12-4,few,TGTGCCAGCAGAGACAGGGGGCAAGAAAAACTGTTTTTT,CASRDRGQEKLFF
TRBJ1-1,TRBD1,TRBV28,few,TGTGCCAGCAAGACCGGGACAGTAGGAACTGAAGCTTTCTTT,CASKTGTVGTEAFF
TRBJ2-2,-,TRBV20-1,few,TGCAGTGCGCGAAAAAACAGGGCTTATTCCGGGGAGCTGTTTTTT,CSARKNRAYSGELFF
TRBJ1-2,-,TRBV3-1,few,TGTGCCAGCAGCCAGACGAGGGCTGGCTACACCTTC,CASSQTRAGYTF
TRBJ2-4,TRBD1,TRBV20-1,few,TGCAGTGCTGGCAGGGGACAGTCGACAGCCAAAAACATTCAGTACTTC,CSAGRGQSTAKNIQYF
TRBJ2-3,-,TRBV12-3/TRBV12-4,few,TGTGCCAGCAGTTCTCGAAATAATACGCAGTATTTT,CASSSRNNTQYF
TRBJ2-5,TRBD1,TRBV7-9,-,TGTGCCAGCAGCCGGACAGGGCTGGGAGAGACCCAGTACTTC,CASSRTGLGETQYF
TRBJ1-1,-,TRBV7-2,-,TGTGCCAGCAGCTTTTCCCTCTCCGCTGAAGCTTTCTTT,CASSFSLSAEAFF
TRBJ2-1,TRBD2,TRBV14,-,TGTGCCAGCAGCCAGGGACTAGCGGGAGGGCCGGTTAATGAGCAGTTCTTC,CASSQGLAGGPVNEQFF
TRBJ2-3,-,TRBV20-1,many,TGCAGTGCTGAGGGTGGCTCCACAGATACGCAGTATTTT,CSAEGGSTDTQYF
TRBJ2-5,-,TRBV7-9,-,TGTGCCAGCAGCTCTCAGGGGAGTCGAACGGAGACCCAGTACTTC,CASSSQGSRTETQYF
TRBJ2-1,-,TRBV4-1,-,TGCGCCAGCAGCCAAAAGACTGGATCCTACAATGAGCAGTTCTTC,CASSQKTGSYNEQFF
TRBJ2-7,TRBD1,TRBV11-2,few,TGTGCCAGCAGCTTAAACAGGGGCGCCCTCGAGCAGTACTTC,CASSLNRGALEQYF
TRBJ2-7,-,TRBV7-9,-,TGTGCCAGCAGCTTAATGGGAGAGCGGAGCTACGACCAGTACTTC,CASSLMGERSYDQYF
TRBJ2-1,-,TRBV7-8,many,TGTGCCAGCAGAACCAGATTTGAGAACAATGAGCAGTTCTTC,CASRTRFENNEQFF
TRBJ1-1,-,TRBV20-1,few,TGCAGTGCTAGAGATCAGAGGGTGGGTAGCACTGAAGCTTTCTTT,CSARDQRVGSTEAFF